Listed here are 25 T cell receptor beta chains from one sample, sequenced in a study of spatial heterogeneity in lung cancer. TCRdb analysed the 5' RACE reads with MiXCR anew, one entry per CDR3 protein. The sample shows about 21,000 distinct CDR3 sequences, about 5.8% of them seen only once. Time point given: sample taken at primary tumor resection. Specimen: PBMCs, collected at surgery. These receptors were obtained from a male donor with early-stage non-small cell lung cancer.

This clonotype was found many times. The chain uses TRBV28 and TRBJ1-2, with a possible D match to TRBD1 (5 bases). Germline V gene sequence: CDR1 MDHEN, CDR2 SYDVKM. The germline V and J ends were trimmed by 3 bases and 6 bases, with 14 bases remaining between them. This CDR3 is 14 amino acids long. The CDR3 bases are TGTGCCAGCAGTTTGACAGTTCCTTCCCATGGCTACACCTTC. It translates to CASSLTVPSHGYTF.

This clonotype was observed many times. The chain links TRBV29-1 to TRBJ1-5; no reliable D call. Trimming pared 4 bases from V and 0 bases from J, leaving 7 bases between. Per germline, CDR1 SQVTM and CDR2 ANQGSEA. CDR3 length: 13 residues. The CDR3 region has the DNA TGCAGCGTTGCAGCAGATAGCAATCAGCCCCAGCATTTT. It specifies CSVAADSNQPQHF.

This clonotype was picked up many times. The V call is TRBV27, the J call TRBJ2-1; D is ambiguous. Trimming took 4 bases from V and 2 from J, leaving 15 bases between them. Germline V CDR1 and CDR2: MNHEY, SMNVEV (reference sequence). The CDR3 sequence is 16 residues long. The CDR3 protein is CASSSRPELPYNEQFF. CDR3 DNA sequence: TGTGCCAGCAGTTCCCGGCCCGAACTCCCCTACAATGAGCAGTTCTTC.

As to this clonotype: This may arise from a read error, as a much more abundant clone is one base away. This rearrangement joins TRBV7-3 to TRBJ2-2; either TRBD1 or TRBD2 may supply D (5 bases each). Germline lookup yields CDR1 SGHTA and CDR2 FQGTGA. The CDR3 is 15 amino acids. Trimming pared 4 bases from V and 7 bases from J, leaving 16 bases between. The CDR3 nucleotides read TGTGCCAGCAGCTCGGGACGGCTAGGAATCGGGGAGCTGTTTTTT. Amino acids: CASSSGRLGIGELFF. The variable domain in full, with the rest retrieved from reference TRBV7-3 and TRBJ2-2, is GAGVSQTPSNKVTEKGKYVELRCDPISGHTALYWYRQSLGQGPEFLIYFQGTGAADDSGLPNDRFFAVRPEGSVSTLKIQRTERGDSAVYLCASSSGRLGIGELFFGEGSRLTVL.

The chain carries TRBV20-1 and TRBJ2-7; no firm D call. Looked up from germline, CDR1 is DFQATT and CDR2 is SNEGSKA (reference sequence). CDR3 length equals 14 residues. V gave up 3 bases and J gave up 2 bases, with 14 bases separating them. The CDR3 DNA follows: TGCAGTGCTAGGTCCGGAAAAGCAACCTACGAGCAGTACTTC. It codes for CSARSGKATYEQYF.

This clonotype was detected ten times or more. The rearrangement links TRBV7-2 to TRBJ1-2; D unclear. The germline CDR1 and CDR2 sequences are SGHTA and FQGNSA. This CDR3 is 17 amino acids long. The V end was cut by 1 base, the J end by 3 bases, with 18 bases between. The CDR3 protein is CASSLVLRQMRDYGYTF. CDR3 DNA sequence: TGTGCCAGCAGCTTAGTGCTCCGTCAGATGCGCGACTATGGCTACACCTTC.

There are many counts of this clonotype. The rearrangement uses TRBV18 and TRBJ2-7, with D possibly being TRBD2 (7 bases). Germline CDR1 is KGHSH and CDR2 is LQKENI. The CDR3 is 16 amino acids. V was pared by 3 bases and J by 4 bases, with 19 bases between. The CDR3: CASSPKIGRGTYEQYF. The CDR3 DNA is TGTGCCAGCTCACCCAAAATAGGGAGGGGGACATACGAGCAGTACTTC. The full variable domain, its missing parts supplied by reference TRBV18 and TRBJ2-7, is NAGVMQNPRHLVRRRGQEARLRCSPMKGHSHVYWYRQLPEEGLKFMVYLQKENIIDESGMPKERFSAEFPKEGPSILRIQQVVRGDSAAYFCASSPKIGRGTYEQYFGPGTRLTVT.

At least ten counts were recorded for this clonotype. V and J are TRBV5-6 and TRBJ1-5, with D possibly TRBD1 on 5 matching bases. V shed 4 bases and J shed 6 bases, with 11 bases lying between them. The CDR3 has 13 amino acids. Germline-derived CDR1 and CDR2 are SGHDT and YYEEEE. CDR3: CASSRGESQPQHF. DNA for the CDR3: TGTGCCAGCAGCCGGGGGGAAAGTCAGCCCCAGCATTTT.

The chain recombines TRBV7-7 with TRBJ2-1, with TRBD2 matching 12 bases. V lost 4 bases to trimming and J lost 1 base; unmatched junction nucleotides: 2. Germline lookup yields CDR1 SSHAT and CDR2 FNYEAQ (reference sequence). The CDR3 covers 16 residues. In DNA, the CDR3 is TGTGCCAGCAGCTCCACTAGCGGGAGGTCCTACAATGAGCAGTTCTTC. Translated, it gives CASSSTSGRSYNEQFF.

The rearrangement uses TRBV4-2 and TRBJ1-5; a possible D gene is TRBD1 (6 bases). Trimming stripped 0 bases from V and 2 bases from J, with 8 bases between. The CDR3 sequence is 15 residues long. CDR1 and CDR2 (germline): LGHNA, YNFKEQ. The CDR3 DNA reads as TGTGCCAGCAGCCAAGATCGACAGGGCAATCAGCCCCAGCATTTT. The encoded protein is CASSQDRQGNQPQHF.

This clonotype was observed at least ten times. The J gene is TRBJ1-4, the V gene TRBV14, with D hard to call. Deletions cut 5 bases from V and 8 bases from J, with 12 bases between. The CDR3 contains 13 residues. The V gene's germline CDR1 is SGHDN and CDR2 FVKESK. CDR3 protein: CASSAGLVEKLFF. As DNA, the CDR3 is TGTGCCAGCAGCGCGGGCCTAGTGGAAAAACTGTTTTTT.

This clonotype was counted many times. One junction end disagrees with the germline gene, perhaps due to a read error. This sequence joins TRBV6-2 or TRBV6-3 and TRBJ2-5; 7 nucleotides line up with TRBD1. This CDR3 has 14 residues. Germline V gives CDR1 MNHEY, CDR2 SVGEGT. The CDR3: CASSAGGPGQRRFF. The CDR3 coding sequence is TGTGCCAGCAGTGCAGGGGGACCCGGGCAGCGCCGATTCTTC.

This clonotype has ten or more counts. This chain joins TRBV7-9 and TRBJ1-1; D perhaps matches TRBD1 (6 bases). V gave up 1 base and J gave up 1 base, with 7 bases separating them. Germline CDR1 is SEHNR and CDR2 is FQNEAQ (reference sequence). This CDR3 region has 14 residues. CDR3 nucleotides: TGTGCCAGCAGCTTAGGACAGGAGAACACTGAAGCTTTCTTT. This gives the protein CASSLGQENTEAFF. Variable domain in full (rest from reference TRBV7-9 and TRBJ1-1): DTGVSQNPRHKITKRGQNVTFRCDPISEHNRLYWYRQTLGQGPEFLTYFQNEAQLEKSRLLSDRFSAERPKGSFSTLEIQRTEQGDSAMYLCASSLGQENTEAFFGQGTRLTVV.

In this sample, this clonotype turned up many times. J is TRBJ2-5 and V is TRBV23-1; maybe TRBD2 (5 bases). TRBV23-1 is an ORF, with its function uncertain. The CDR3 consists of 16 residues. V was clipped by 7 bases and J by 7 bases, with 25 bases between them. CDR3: CASNPWSGSQVWTQYF. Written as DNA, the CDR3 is TGCGCCAGCAACCCCTGGTCGGGGTCTCAAGTGTGGACCCAGTACTTC.

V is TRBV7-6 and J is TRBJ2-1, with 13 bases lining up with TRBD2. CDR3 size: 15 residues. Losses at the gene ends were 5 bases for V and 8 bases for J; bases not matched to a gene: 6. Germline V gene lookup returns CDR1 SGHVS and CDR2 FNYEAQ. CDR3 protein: CASSLLAGGPDEQFF. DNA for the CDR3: TGTGCCAGCAGCCTACTAGCGGGAGGGCCGGATGAGCAGTTCTTC.

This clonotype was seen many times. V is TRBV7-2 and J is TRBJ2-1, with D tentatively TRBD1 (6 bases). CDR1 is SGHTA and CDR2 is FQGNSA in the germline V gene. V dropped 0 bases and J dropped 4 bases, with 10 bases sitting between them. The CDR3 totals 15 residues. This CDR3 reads CASSLALRGYNEQFF. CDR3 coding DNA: TGTGCCAGCAGCTTAGCGCTTAGGGGGTACAATGAGCAGTTCTTC.

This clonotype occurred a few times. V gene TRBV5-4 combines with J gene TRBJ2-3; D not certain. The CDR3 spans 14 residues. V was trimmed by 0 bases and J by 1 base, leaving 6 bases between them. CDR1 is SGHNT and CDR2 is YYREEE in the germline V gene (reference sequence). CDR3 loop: CASSLGLGTDTQYF. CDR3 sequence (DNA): TGTGCCAGCAGCTTGGGACTGGGCACAGATACGCAGTATTTT.

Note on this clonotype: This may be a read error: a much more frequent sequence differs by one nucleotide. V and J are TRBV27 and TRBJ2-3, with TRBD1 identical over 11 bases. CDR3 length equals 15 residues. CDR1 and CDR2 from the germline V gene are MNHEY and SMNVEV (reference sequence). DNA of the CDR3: TGTGCCAACAGTCCCCGGACAGGGGGCTTGGATACGCAGTATTTT. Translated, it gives CANSPRTGGLDTQYF.

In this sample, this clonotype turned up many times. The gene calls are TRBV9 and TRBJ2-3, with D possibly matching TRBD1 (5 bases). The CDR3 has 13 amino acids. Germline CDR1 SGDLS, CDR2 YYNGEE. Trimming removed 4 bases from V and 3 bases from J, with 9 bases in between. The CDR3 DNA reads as TGTGCCAGCAGCCCCCCAGGGACAGATACGCAGTATTTT. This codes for CASSPPGTDTQYF.

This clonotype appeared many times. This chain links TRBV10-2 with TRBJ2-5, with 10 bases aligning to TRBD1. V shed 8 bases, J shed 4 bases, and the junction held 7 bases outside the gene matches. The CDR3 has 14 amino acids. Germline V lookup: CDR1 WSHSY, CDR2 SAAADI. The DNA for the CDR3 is TGCGCCAGCTGGGGACAGGGGACGGGAGAGACCCAGTACTTC. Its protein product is CASWGQGTGETQYF.

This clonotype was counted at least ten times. CDR3 in amino acids: CASSPGTLREQYF. The CDR3 DNA reads TGCGCCAGCAGCCCCGGGACACTGAGAGAGCAGTACTTC. The chain combines TRBV5-1 with TRBJ2-7, with D possibly being TRBD1 (6 bases). The CDR3 spans 13 residues. Germline CDR1 reads SGHRS; CDR2 reads YFSETQ. Deletions cut 4 bases from V and 7 bases from J, with 15 bases between.

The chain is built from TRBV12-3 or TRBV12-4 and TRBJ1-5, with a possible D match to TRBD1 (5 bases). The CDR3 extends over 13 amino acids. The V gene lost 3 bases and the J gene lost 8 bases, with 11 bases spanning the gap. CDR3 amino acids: CASSLLGVEPQHF. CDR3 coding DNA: TGTGCCAGCAGTTTGTTAGGGGTTGAGCCCCAGCATTTT.

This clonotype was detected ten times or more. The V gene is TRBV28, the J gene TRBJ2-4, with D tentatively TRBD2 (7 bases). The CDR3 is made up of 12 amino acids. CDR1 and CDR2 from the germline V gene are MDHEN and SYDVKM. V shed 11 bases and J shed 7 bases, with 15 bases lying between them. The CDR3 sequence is CAAGAGGNIQYF. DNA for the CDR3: TGTGCCGCGGGGGCCGGGGGGAACATTCAGTACTTC.

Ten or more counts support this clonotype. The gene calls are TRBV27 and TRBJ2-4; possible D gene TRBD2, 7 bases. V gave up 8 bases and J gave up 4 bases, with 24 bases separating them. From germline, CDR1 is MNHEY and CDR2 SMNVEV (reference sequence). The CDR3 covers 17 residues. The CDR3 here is CASAPLGGAMYKNIQYF. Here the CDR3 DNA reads TGTGCCAGCGCACCACTGGGGGGGGCCATGTATAAAAACATTCAGTACTTC.

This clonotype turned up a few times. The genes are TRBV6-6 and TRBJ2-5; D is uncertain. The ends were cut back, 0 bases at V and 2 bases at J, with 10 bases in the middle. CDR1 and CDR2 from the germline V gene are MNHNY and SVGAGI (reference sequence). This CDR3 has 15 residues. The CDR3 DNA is TGTGCCAGCAGTTACTCTTACCACATACAAGAGACCCAGTACTTC. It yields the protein CASSYSYHIQETQYF.